Presented here are 17 T cell receptor beta chains from one specimen sequenced in a study of identical twins. TCRdb recomputed calls from the 5' RACE reads with MiXCR, one row per CDR3 protein. The sample includes 350,000 to 400,000 distinct CDR3 sequences, 9% to 10% of them seen just once. The sample taken for sequencing was naive T cells sorted from blood. These TCRs come from a woman aged 50 to 65 in good health.

The table lists this clonotype with a few counts. This chain uses TRBV12-3 or TRBV12-4 with TRBJ2-7; a possible D gene is TRBD1 (6 bases). V was cut by 3 bases and J by 6 bases, with 12 bases left in between. This CDR3 region has 13 residues. The chain's CDR3 is CASSLHRVGEQYF. CDR3 nucleotide sequence: TGTGCCAGCAGTTTGCACAGGGTAGGCGAGCAGTACTTC.

The chain uses TRBV5-1 and TRBJ1-2; TRBD1 might be the D (5 bases). This CDR3 region has 14 residues. Trimming left V 2 bases short and J 6 bases short, with 14 bases between. Germline CDR1 SGHRS, CDR2 YFSETQ. CDR3 DNA: TGCGCCAGCAGCTTACAGGCGGTGGTGGATGGCTACACCTTC. Residues: CASSLQAVVDGYTF. The whole variable domain, filled in from reference TRBV5-1 and TRBJ1-2, reads KAGVTQTPRYLIKTRGQQVTLSCSPISGHRSVSWYQQTPGQGLQFLFEYFSETQRNKGNFPGRFSGRQFSNSRSEMNVSTLELGDSALYLCASSLQAVVDGYTFGSGTRLTVV.

This clonotype was observed a few times. The chain employs TRBV5-1 and TRBJ2-3, with TRBD1 as a possible D gene (5 bases). CDR3 length: 15 residues. Germline loops: CDR1 SGHRS, CDR2 YFSETQ. The V end was cut by 0 bases, the J end by 2 bases, with 10 bases between. CDR3 region: CASSLVTANTDTQYF. CDR3 nucleotides: TGCGCCAGCAGCTTGGTGACAGCCAACACAGATACGCAGTATTTT.

The rearrangement uses TRBV12-3 or TRBV12-4 and TRBJ2-1, with 7 bases lining up with TRBD1. The CDR3 is 17 residues long. The J segment lost 0 bases and the V segment lost 4 bases, leaving 9 bases of the junction unmatched. CDR3: CASSYETGFYSYNEQFF. As DNA, the CDR3 is TGTGCCAGCAGTTACGAGACAGGGTTCTACTCCTACAATGAGCAGTTCTTC.

V is TRBV29-1 and J is TRBJ2-7; D is uncertain. This CDR3 comprises 13 residues. Trimming pared 5 bases from V and 2 bases from J, leaving 13 bases between. Germline values: CDR1 SQVTM, CDR2 ANQGSEA. The chain's CDR3 is CSVRVFDTYEQYF. The CDR3, as DNA: TGCAGCGTTAGGGTCTTCGACACCTACGAGCAGTACTTC.

The chain combines TRBV27 with TRBJ2-3, with D perhaps TRBD2 (6 bases). Germline CDR1 reads MNHEY; CDR2 reads SMNVEV (reference sequence). This CDR3 spans 15 amino acids. The V gene lost 5 bases and the J gene lost 2 bases, with 14 bases spanning the gap. The CDR3 loop reads CASSAGTWATDTQYF. The CDR3 DNA reads TGTGCCAGCAGTGCCGGGACTTGGGCCACAGATACGCAGTATTTT.

CDR3: CASSLSQMFEETQYF. CDR3 in DNA: TGCGCCAGCAGCTTGTCCCAGATGTTCGAAGAGACCCAGTACTTC. The chain carries TRBV5-1 and TRBJ2-5; D unclear. This CDR3 comprises 15 residues. Germline loops: CDR1 SGHRS, CDR2 YFSETQ. The germline V and J ends were trimmed by 1 base and 3 bases, with 13 bases remaining between them.

In this sample, this clonotype turned up many times. The V gene is TRBV3-1, the J gene TRBJ2-2; the D gene is possibly TRBD2 (5 bases). CDR3 length: 14 amino acids. Germline lookup yields CDR1 LGHDT and CDR2 YNNKEL (reference sequence). V was cut by 4 bases and J by 2 bases, with 8 bases left in between. Here the CDR3 reads CASSRRLNTGELFF. CDR3 sequence (DNA): TGTGCCAGCAGCCGGAGACTAAACACCGGGGAGCTGTTTTTT.

This chain connects TRBV7-9 to TRBJ2-3; the match to TRBD2 covers 9 bases. Germline values: CDR1 SEHNR, CDR2 FQNEAQ (reference sequence). V was pared by 5 bases and J by 10 bases, with 22 bases of the junction left unmatched. This CDR3 has 18 amino acids. The CDR3 bases are TGTGCCAGCAGCAATAGGGTAGGGACTAGCTTCCTGAGAACGGCGCAGTATTTT. Its translation: CASSNRVGTSFLRTAQYF.

This clonotype has ten or more counts. V usage is TRBV12-3 or TRBV12-4 and J usage is TRBJ2-1; weak D call: TRBD2 (6 bases). The CDR3 contains 18 residues. Trimming took 2 bases from V and 3 from J, leaving 20 bases between them. The CDR3 region has the DNA TGTGCCAGCAGTTTAAAGGCGCGGGGCCTAGCAGACTACAATGAGCAGTTCTTC. Its protein product is CASSLKARGLADYNEQFF.

The chain has TRBV6-6 and TRBJ2-2, with D uncertain. The V gene lost 7 bases and the J gene lost 2 bases, with 8 bases spanning the gap. CDR1 and CDR2 from the germline V gene are MNHNY and SVGAGI (reference sequence). The CDR3 is 13 amino acids. CDR3 coding DNA: TGTGCCAGCAATCGGGTTAACACCGGGGAGCTGTTTTTT. It encodes CASNRVNTGELFF.

Ten or more counts support this clonotype. The rearrangement uses TRBV12-3 or TRBV12-4 and TRBJ1-2; D gene uncertain. V was pared by 3 bases and J by 8 bases, with 16 bases between. The CDR3 runs 14 residues. CDR3 amino acids: CASSFWPLILGYTF. CDR3 nucleotide sequence: TGTGCCAGCAGTTTTTGGCCCCTGATTCTAGGCTACACCTTC.

This clonotype was counted between two and nine times. The chain is built from TRBV5-6 and TRBJ1-1; TRBD1 matches 12 bases. Germline loops: CDR1 SGHDT, CDR2 YYEEEE. Trimming cost V 4 bases and J 5 bases; bases outside gene matches: 3. The CDR3 totals 14 residues. Here the CDR3 reads CASSGDRGLTEAFF. DNA for the CDR3: TGTGCCAGCAGCGGGGACAGGGGGCTTACTGAAGCTTTCTTT.

This clonotype was counted a few times. The chain recombines TRBV20-1 with TRBJ1-2; D is unresolved. V was clipped by 2 bases and J by 8 bases, with 30 bases between them. Germline CDR1 and CDR2: DFQATT and SNEGSKA (reference sequence). The CDR3 spans 18 residues. In DNA, the CDR3 is TGCAGTGCTAGACCTGGCCCCATCCGTGGGCGGAGGTCTTTCGGCTACACCTTC. The encoded protein is CSARPGPIRGRRSFGYTF.

The gene calls are TRBV5-8 and TRBJ2-2, with 9 bases aligning to TRBD1. CDR1 and CDR2 (germline): SGHTS, YDEGEE. The CDR3 has 17 amino acids. V trimming: 6 bases; J trimming: 3 bases; junction bases outside the gene matches: 12. The CDR3 bases are TGTGCCAGCACCGGGGACAGGGTCGACTTTTACACCGGGGAGCTGTTTTTT. It codes for CASTGDRVDFYTGELFF.

This chain links TRBV7-7 with TRBJ2-1; the D gene is possibly TRBD2 (5 bases). With 1 base removed from V and 1 base from J, the gap between germline ends came to 8 bases. Germline-derived CDR1 and CDR2 are SSHAT and FNYEAQ (reference sequence). The CDR3 spans 15 residues. CDR3: CASSLGEPSYNEQFF. Here the CDR3 DNA reads TGTGCCAGCAGCTTAGGGGAGCCTTCCTACAATGAGCAGTTCTTC.

This clonotype has at least ten counts. The rearrangement uses TRBV12-3 or TRBV12-4 and TRBJ1-1; D is undetermined. The CDR3 sequence is 13 residues long. The V gene lost 7 bases and the J gene lost 5 bases, with 14 bases spanning the gap. The chain's CDR3 is CASTLSRGTEAFF. In DNA, the CDR3 is TGTGCCAGCACCCTTTCGCGGGGAACTGAAGCTTTCTTT.